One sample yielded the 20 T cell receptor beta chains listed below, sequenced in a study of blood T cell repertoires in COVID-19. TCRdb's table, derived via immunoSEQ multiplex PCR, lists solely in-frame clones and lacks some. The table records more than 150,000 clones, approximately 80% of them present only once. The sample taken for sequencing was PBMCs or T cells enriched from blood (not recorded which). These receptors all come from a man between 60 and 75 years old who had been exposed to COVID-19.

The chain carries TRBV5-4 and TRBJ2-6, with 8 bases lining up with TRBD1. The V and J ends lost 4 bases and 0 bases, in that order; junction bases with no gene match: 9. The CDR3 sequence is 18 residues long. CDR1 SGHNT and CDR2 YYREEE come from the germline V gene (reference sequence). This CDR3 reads CASSPPWTGISGANVLTF. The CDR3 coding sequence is TGTGCCAGCAGCCCCCCGTGGACAGGGATCTCTGGGGCCAACGTCCTGACTTTC.

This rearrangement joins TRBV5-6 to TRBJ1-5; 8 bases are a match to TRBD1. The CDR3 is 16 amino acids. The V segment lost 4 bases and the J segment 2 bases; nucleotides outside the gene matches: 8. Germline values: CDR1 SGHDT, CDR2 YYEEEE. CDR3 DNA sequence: TGTGCCAGCAGCCCCAACCGGGGACAGGGCAATCAGCCCCAGCATTTT. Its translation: CASSPNRGQGNQPQHF. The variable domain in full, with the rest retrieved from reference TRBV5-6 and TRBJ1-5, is DAGVTQSPTHLIKTRGQQVTLRCSPKSGHDTVSWYQQALGQGPQFIFQYYEEEERQRGNFPDRFSGHQFPNYSSELNVNALLLGDSALYLCASSPNRGQGNQPQHFGDGTRLSIL.

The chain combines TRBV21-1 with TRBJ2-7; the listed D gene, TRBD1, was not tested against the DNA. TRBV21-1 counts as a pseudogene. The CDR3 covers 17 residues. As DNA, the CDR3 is TGTGCCAGCAGACCCCGGGACAGGCTTACAAGCTCCTACGAGCAGTACTTC. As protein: CASRPRDRLTSSYEQYF.

CDR3 sequence reads: CASTPGSTQYF. The CDR3 DNA reads as TGTGCCAGCACCCCAGGAAGTACGCAGTATTTT. The chain is built from TRBV28 and TRBJ2-3; D is undetermined. Trimming pared 7 bases from V and 8 bases from J, leaving 10 bases between. CDR1 is MDHEN, CDR2 SYDVKM, per germline. The CDR3 contains 11 residues.

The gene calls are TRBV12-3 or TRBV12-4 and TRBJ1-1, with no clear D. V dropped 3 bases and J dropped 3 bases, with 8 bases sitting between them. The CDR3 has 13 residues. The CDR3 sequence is CASSFKRDTEAFF. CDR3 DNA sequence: TGTGCCAGCAGTTTTAAGAGGGACACTGAAGCTTTCTTT.

CDR3 residues: CASSDRLTGGDGYTF. The DNA for the CDR3 is TGTGCCAGCAGTGATCGCCTGACAGGGGGCGACGGCTACACCTTC. The chain is built from TRBV6-1 and TRBJ1-2; TRBD1 matches at 10 bases. CDR1 and CDR2 (germline): MNHNS, SASEGT. The junction had 9 bases not matched to a gene; V was cut back by 3 bases and J by 8 bases. The CDR3 length is 15 residues.

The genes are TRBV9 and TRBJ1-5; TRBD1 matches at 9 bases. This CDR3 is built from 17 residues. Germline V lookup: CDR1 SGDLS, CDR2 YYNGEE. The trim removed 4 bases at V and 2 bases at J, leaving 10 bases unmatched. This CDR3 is CASSPGTGWGGNQPQHF. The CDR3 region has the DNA TGTGCCAGCAGCCCGGGGACAGGGTGGGGTGGCAATCAGCCCCAGCATTTT.

The CDR3 DNA is TGTGCCAGCAGTTACCGGGACAGCGCTATCCCAGCTTTCTTT. Translation: CASSYRDSAIPAFF. This chain links TRBV9 with TRBJ1-1; 7 nucleotides match TRBD1. Germline CDR1 and CDR2: SGDLS and YYNGEE. V trimming: 5 bases; J trimming: 10 bases; junction bases outside the gene matches: 14. The CDR3 is 14 residues long.

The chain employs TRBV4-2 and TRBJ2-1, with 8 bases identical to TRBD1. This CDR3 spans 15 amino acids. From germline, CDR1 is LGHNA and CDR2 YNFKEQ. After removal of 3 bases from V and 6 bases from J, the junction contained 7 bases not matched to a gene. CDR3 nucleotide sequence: TGTGCCAGCAGCCAGGACAGGGATGGAAGCAATGAGCAGTTCTTC. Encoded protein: CASSQDRDGSNEQFF.

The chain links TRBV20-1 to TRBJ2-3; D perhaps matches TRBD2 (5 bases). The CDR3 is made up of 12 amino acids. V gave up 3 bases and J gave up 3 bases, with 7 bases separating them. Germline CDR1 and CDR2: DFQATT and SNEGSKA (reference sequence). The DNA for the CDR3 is TGCAGTGCTAGTCCGGGAACAGATACGCAGTATTTT. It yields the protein CSASPGTDTQYF.

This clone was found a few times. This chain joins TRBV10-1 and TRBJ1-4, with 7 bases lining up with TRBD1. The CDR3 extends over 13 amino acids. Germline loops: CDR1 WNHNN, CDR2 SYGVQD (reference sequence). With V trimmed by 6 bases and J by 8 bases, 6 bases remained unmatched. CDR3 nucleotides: TGCGCCAGCAGGAGGGACAGAGGAGAAAAACTGTTTTTT. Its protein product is CASRRDRGEKLFF.

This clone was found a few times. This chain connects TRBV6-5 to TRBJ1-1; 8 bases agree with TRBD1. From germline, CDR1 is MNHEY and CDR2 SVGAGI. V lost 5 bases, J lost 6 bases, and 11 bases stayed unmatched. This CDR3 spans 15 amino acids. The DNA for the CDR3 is TGTGCCAGCAGTCCCCCTACGACAGGGGAGGCTGAAGCTTTCTTT. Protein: CASSPPTTGEAEAFF.

CDR3 sequence: CSVTGSGGNTIYF. In DNA, the CDR3 is TGCAGCGTTACAGGTTCTGGTGGAAACACCATATATTTT. The chain combines TRBV29-1 with TRBJ1-3; a possible D gene is TRBD1 (5 bases). The CDR3 has 13 residues. Trimming pared 5 bases from V and 3 bases from J, leaving 11 bases between. Germline V gives CDR1 SQVTM, CDR2 ANQGSEA.

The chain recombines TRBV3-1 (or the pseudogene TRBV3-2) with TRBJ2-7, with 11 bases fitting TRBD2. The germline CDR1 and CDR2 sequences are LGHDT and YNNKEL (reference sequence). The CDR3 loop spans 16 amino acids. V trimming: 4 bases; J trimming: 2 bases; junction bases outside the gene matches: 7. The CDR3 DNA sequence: TGTGCCAGCAGCCGGCTAGGGACTAGCGGAACCTACGAGCAGTACTTC. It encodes CASSRLGTSGTYEQYF.

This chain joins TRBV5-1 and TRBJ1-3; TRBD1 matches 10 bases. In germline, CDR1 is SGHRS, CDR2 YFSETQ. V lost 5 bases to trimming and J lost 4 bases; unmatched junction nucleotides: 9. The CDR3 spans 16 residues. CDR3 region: CASSYFGTGVGNTIYF. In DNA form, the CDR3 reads TGCGCCAGCAGTTACTTCGGGACAGGGGTCGGAAACACCATATATTTT.

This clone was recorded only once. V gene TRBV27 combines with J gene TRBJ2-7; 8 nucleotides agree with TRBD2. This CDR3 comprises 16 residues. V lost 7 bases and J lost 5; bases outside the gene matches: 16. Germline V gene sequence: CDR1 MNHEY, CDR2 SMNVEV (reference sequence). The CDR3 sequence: CASTAATAGGNHEQYF. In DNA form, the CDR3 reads TGTGCCAGCACGGCGGCTACGGCGGGAGGTAACCACGAGCAGTACTTC.

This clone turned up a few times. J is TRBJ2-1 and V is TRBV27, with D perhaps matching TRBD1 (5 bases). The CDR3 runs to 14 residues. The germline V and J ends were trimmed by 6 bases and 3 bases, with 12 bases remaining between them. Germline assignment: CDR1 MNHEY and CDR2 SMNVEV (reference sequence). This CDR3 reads CASRLGRNYNEQFF. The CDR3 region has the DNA TGTGCCAGCAGACTGGGGCGGAACTACAATGAGCAGTTCTTC.

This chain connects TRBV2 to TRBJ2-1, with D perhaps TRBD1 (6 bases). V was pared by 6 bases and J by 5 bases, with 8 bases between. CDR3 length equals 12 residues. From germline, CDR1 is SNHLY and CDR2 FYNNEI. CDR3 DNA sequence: TGTGCCAGCAGGGGACAAAACAATGAGCAGTTCTTC. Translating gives CASRGQNNEQFF.

The CDR3, as DNA: TGTGCAAGTCGCTTAGCGCACAACAGAGACTACGAGCAGTACTTC. Its translation: CASRLAHNRDYEQYF. The chain has TRBV12-2 and TRBJ2-7; the D call TRBD1 from the table was never checked on the DNA. TRBV12-2 counts as a pseudogene. The CDR3 consists of 15 residues.

The CDR3 sequence is CAISVIGEGSPLHF. The CDR3 bases are TGTGCCATCAGTGTCATAGGGGAAGGTTCACCCCTCCACTTT. J is TRBJ1-6 and V is TRBV10-3; D is possibly TRBD1 (5 bases). Germline assignment: CDR1 ENHRY and CDR2 SYGVKD. Between the trimmed V and J ends, which lost 4 bases and 9 bases, there was a span of 13 bases. There are 14 residues in the CDR3.